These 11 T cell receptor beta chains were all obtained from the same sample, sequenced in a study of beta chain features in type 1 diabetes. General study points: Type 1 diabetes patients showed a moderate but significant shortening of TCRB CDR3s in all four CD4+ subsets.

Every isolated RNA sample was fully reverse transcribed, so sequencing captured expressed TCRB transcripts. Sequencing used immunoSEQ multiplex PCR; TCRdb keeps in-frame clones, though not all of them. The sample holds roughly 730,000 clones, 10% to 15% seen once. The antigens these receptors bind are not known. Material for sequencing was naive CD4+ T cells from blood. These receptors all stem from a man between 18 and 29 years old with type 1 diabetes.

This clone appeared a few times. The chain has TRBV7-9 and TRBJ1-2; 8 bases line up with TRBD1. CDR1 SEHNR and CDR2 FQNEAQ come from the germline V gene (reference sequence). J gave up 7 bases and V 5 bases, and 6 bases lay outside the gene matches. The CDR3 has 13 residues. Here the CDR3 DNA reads TGTGCCAGCAGCCCGTCAGGGGGCTCTGGCTACACCTTC. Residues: CASSPSGGSGYTF.

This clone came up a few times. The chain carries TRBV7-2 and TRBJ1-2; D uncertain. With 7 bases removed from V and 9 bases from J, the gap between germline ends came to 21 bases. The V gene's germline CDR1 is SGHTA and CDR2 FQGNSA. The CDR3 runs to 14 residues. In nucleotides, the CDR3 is TGTGCCAGCATCCTAGGAGAGGAGGCCGGGAGCTACACCTTC. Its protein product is CASILGEEAGSYTF.

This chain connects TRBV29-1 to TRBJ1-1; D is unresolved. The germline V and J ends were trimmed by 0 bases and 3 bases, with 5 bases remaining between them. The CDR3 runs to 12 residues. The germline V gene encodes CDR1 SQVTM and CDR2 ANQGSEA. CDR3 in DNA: TGCAGCGTTGAAGACAGCTACACTGAAGCTTTCTTT. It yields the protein CSVEDSYTEAFF.

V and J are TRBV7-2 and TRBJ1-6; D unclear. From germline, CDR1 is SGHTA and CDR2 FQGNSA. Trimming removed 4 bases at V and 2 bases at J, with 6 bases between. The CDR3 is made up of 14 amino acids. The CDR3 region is CASSSLTYNSPLHF. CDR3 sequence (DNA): TGTGCCAGCAGCTCCCTCACCTATAATTCACCCCTCCACTTT.

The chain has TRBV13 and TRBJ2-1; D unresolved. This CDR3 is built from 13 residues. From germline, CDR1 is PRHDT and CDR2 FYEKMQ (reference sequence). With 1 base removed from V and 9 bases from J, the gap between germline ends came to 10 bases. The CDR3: CASSLVGAGEQFF. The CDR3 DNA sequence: TGTGCCAGCAGCTTAGTGGGCGCCGGTGAGCAGTTCTTC.

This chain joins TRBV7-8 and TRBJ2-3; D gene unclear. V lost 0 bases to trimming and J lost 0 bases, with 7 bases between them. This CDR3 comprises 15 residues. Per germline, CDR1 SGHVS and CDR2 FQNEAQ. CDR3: CASSLARQSTDTQYF. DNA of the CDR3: TGTGCCAGCAGCTTAGCGCGGCAGAGCACAGATACGCAGTATTTT.

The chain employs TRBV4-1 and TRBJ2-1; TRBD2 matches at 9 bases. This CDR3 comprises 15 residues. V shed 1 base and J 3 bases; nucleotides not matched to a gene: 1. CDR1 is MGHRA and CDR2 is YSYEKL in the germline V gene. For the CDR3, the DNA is TGCGCCAGCAGCCAAGGAGCGGGGGGCTACAATGAGCAGTTCTTC. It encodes CASSQGAGGYNEQFF.

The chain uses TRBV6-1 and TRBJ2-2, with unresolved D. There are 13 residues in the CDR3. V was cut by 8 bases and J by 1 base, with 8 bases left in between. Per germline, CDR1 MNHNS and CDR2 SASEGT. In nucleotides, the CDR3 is TGTGCCAGCTCTATACAGAACACCGGGGAGCTGTTTTTT. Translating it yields CASSIQNTGELFF.

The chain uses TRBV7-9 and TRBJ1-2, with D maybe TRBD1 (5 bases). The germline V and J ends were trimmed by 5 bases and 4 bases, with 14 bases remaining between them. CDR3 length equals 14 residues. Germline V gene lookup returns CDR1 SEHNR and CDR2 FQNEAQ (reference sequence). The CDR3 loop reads CASSLVQGSYGYTF. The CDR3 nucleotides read TGTGCCAGCAGCCTTGTTCAGGGAAGCTATGGCTACACCTTC.

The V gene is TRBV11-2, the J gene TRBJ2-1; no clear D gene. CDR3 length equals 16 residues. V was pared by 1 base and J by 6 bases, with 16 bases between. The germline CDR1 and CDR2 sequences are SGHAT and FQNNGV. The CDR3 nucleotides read TGTGCCAGCAGCTTAGTTACCGACACCGCTGGCAATGAGCAGTTCTTC. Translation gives CASSLVTDTAGNEQFF.

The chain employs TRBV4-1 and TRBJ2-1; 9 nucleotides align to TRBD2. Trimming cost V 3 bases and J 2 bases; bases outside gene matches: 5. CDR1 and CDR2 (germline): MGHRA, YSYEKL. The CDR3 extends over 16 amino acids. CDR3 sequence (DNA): TGCGCCAGCAGCCACCCTGCGGGGGGGGCCTACAATGAGCAGTTCTTC. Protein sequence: CASSHPAGGAYNEQFF.